The 3 T cell receptor beta chains below were found in one sample sequenced in a study of T cells in Graves' hyperthyroidism and ophthalmopathy. Amplification of TCR beta CDR3 regions used RNA as the template. The TCR CDR3 was amplified in a first-round RT-PCR using the HTBI primer set. TCRdb re-derived calls from the multiplex PCR reads in MiXCR, one entry per CDR3 protein. The sample includes 500,000 to 800,000 distinct CDR3 sequences, more than 14% of them seen just once. The source material was blood. The receptors were gathered from a woman aged 50 to 60 with Graves' ophthalmopathy.

V and J are TRBV4-2 and TRBJ2-3; 13 bases match TRBD2. Unmatched junction bases numbered 22, after V lost 4 bases and J lost 3 bases. The CDR3 is 22 residues long. Germline V gene data show CDR1 as LGHNA and CDR2 as YNFKEQ. The CDR3 sequence: CASSRARFPTSGRPGATDTQYF. For the CDR3, the DNA is TGTGCCAGCAGCCGAGCAAGATTCCCGACTAGCGGGAGGCCGGGTGCGACAGATACGCAGTATTTT.

This clonotype was counted ten times or more. The chain combines TRBV27 with TRBJ2-1; maybe TRBD1 (5 bases). There are 17 residues in the CDR3. Germline CDR1 reads MNHEY; CDR2 reads SMNVEV (reference sequence). V was shortened by 2 bases and J by 0 bases, with 14 bases between the two germline ends. CDR3 DNA sequence: TGTGCCAGCAGTTTAGTATCTCGGACACACTCCTACAATGAGCAGTTCTTC. As protein: CASSLVSRTHSYNEQFF.

This clonotype came up many times. The CDR3 spells CAWSKLVGNGYTF. CDR3 nucleotide sequence: TGTGCCTGGAGCAAATTGGTGGGAAATGGCTACACCTTC. The chain joins TRBV30 to TRBJ1-2; D unresolved. Germline V lookup: CDR1 GTSNPN, CDR2 SVGIG (reference sequence). Deletions cut 3 bases from V and 6 bases from J, with 14 bases between. This CDR3 is built from 13 residues.